The 28 T cell receptor beta chains below were found in one sample sequenced in a study of cytomegalovirus exposure and HLA in healthy donors. PCR employed 60 Vbeta and 13 Jbeta primers. Assay: immunoSEQ multiplex PCR; the TCRdb copy retains only in-frame clones and omits some. This sample carries 150,000 or so clones, under 80% of them seen once, and the ten largest clones take about 2.1%. Sequenced material: PBMCs. These receptors all come from a female donor in good health and CMV-seronegative.

In the case of this clone: This CDR3 is also generated by other DNA sequences in the sample. The chain is built from TRBV5-1 and TRBJ2-7, with D possibly TRBD2 on 5 matching bases. The V end lost 2 bases, the J end lost 2 bases, and 8 bases lay between the germline ends. There are 13 residues in the CDR3. Germline CDR1 and CDR2: SGHRS and YFSETQ. The CDR3: CASSLEGAYEQYF. CDR3 in DNA: TGCGCCAGCAGCTTAGAGGGAGCCTACGAGCAGTACTTC.

This CDR3 reads CASSLGRLASSYEQYF. CDR3 coding DNA: TGCGCCAGCAGCTTGGGGCGCTTAGCAAGCTCCTACGAGCAGTACTTC. The genes are TRBV5-1 and TRBJ2-7; no clear D gene. Germline CDR1 and CDR2: SGHRS and YFSETQ. The CDR3 spans 16 residues. V was trimmed by 0 bases and J by 0 bases, leaving 13 bases between them.

This clone was seen a few times. This chain connects TRBV6-5 to TRBJ2-1; 10 positions match TRBD1. The trim removed 6 bases at V and 2 bases at J, leaving 4 bases unmatched. The CDR3 sequence is 15 residues long. CDR1 and CDR2 (germline): MNHEY, SVGAGI. CDR3 sequence: CASSSGQGTYNEQFF. The CDR3 bases are TGTGCCAGCAGCTCGGGACAGGGGACCTACAATGAGCAGTTCTTC.

The CDR3 DNA reads as TGCAGCGTTGAAGATAAGGGGGCGATCTCCTACGAGCAGTACTTC. This sequence encodes CSVEDKGAISYEQYF. The gene calls are TRBV29-1 and TRBJ2-7; 7 bases line up with TRBD1. The CDR3 length is 15 residues. The V gene's germline CDR1 is SQVTM and CDR2 ANQGSEA. With 0 bases clipped from V and 0 bases from J, the junction kept 5 bases outside the gene matches.

The chain links TRBV7-6 to TRBJ2-1; 8 nucleotides agree with TRBD2. V shed 5 bases and J 4 bases; nucleotides not matched to a gene: 7. The V gene's germline CDR1 is SGHVS and CDR2 FNYEAQ. The CDR3 runs to 15 residues. DNA of the CDR3: TGTGCCAGCAGCCCATCCTCTAGCGGGTACAATGAGCAGTTCTTC. Translation gives CASSPSSSGYNEQFF. The full variable domain, with the rest looked up from reference TRBV7-6 and TRBJ2-1, is GAGVSQSPRYKVTKRGQDVALRCDPISGHVSLYWYRQALGQGPEFLTYFNYEAQQDKSGLPNDRFSAERPEGSISTLTIQRTEQRDSAMYRCASSPSSSGYNEQFFGPGTRLTVL.

The chain has TRBV6-4 and TRBJ2-3; a weak D match, TRBD1 (6 bases). The germline V gene encodes CDR1 MRHNA and CDR2 SNTAGT. This CDR3 is 14 amino acids long. V lost 5 bases and J 2 bases, leaving 11 bases between the germline ends. The CDR3 nucleotides are TGTGCCAGCAGTTCCGGGACACACACAGATACGCAGTATTTT. Residues: CASSSGTHTDTQYF.

The rearrangement links TRBV7-6 to TRBJ2-2, with 9 bases lining up with TRBD1. The CDR3 is 16 residues long. Germline V CDR1 and CDR2: SGHVS, FNYEAQ. J lost 2 bases, V lost 5 bases, and 6 bases had no gene match. CDR3 loop: CASSPPGQGNTGELFF. Written as DNA, the CDR3 is TGTGCCAGCAGCCCGCCGGGACAGGGCAACACCGGGGAGCTGTTTTTT.

This clone was seen a few times. This chain connects TRBV29-1 to TRBJ2-5; 8 bases fit TRBD2. This CDR3 is 13 amino acids long. Germline CDR1 SQVTM, CDR2 ANQGSEA. J lost 5 bases, V lost 5 bases, and 7 bases had no gene match. This CDR3 is CSVFRGGPETQYF. Here the CDR3 DNA reads TGCAGCGTTTTTCGGGGGGGTCCGGAGACCCAGTACTTC. The full variable domain, with the rest looked up from reference TRBV29-1 and TRBJ2-5, is SAVISQKPSRDICQRGTSLTIQCQVDSQVTMMFWYRQQPGQSLTLIATANQGSEATYESGFVIDKFPISRPNLTFSTLTVSNMSPEDSSIYLCSVFRGGPETQYFGPGTRLLVL.

The chain joins TRBV25-1 to TRBJ1-1; D might be TRBD1 (5 bases). CDR3 length: 17 residues. V shed 1 base and J shed 2 bases, with 17 bases lying between them. Germline V gene data show CDR1 as MGHDK and CDR2 as SYGVNS. As DNA, the CDR3 is TGTGCCAGCAGTGAATGGTCGCCAGGGAAAGCTAACACTGAAGCTTTCTTT. It is translated as CASSEWSPGKANTEAFF.

This chain uses TRBV6-1 with TRBJ1-2; D gene ambiguous. Germline CDR1 is MNHNS and CDR2 is SASEGT. The germline V and J ends were trimmed by 5 bases and 0 bases, with 10 bases remaining between them. The CDR3 extends over 14 amino acids. CDR3 sequence (DNA): TGTGCCAGCAGTCCCGACGGAGCTAACTATGGCTACACCTTC. Its protein product is CASSPDGANYGYTF.

The V and J genes are TRBV5-1 and TRBJ2-2; D may be TRBD1 (5 bases). Trimming took 0 bases from V and 2 from J, leaving 8 bases between them. Germline CDR1 reads SGHRS; CDR2 reads YFSETQ. This CDR3 region has 15 residues. The CDR3 loop reads CASSLDRLNTGELFF. The CDR3 bases are TGCGCCAGCAGCTTGGACAGGCTTAACACCGGGGAGCTGTTTTTT.

The CDR3 is CASSIDRGGAQHF. In DNA form, the CDR3 reads TGTGCCAGTAGTATAGATCGAGGGGGGGCCCAGCATTTT. The J gene is TRBJ1-5, the V gene TRBV19; weak D call: TRBD1 (6 bases). V was cut by 0 bases and J by 11 bases, with 11 bases left in between. Germline assignment: CDR1 LNHDA and CDR2 SQIVND (reference sequence). The CDR3 consists of 13 residues.

The chain combines TRBV9 with TRBJ2-2, with 7 bases lining up with TRBD2. The length of the CDR3 is 16 residues. V gave up 0 bases and J gave up 6 bases; unmatched junction bases: 8. In germline, CDR1 is SGDLS, CDR2 YYNGEE. DNA for the CDR3: TGTGCCAGCAGCGTAGCAGGACTAGAAAACGCCGGGGAGCTGTTTTTT. Its protein product is CASSVAGLENAGELFF.

The V call is TRBV5-1, the J call TRBJ2-5; TRBD1 matches 7 bases. Germline V gene lookup returns CDR1 SGHRS and CDR2 YFSETQ. There are 15 residues in the CDR3. The junction had 9 bases not matched to a gene; V was cut back by 5 bases and J by 2 bases. CDR3 in amino acids: CASSRDSHSQETQYF. Here the CDR3 DNA reads TGCGCCAGCAGTCGGGACAGCCATTCGCAAGAGACCCAGTACTTC.

This chain joins TRBV5-1 and TRBJ2-3; 11 bases agree with TRBD2. Germline-derived CDR1 and CDR2 are SGHRS and YFSETQ. The CDR3 has 17 amino acids. Unmatched junction bases numbered 6, after V lost 1 base and J lost 2 bases. Written as DNA, the CDR3 is TGCGCCAGCAGCTTGCGATCGGGACTAGCGGCCACAGATACGCAGTATTTT. It specifies CASSLRSGLAATDTQYF.

The chain recombines TRBV7-9 with TRBJ2-1; D is undetermined. The V end lost 1 base, the J end lost 0 bases, and 10 bases lay between the germline ends. There are 16 residues in the CDR3. Germline V gene sequence: CDR1 SEHNR, CDR2 FQNEAQ (reference sequence). The CDR3 protein is CASSLERRSSYNEQFF. CDR3 DNA sequence: TGTGCCAGCAGCTTAGAGCGAAGAAGCTCCTACAATGAGCAGTTCTTC.

This chain connects TRBV5-5 to TRBJ1-2, with a possible D match to TRBD1 (5 bases). Germline values: CDR1 SGHKS, CDR2 YYEKEE (reference sequence). V lost 4 bases and J lost 6, with 16 bases in between. This CDR3 spans 14 amino acids. The CDR3 region has the DNA TGTGCCAGCAGCCCCCCCGGGGGATCGGATGGCTACACCTTC. Protein sequence: CASSPPGGSDGYTF. Full variable domain (missing parts from reference TRBV5-5 and TRBJ1-2): DAGVTQSPTHLIKTRGQQVTLRCSPISGHKSVSWYQQVLGQGPQFIFQYYEKEERGRGNFPDRFSARQFPNYSSELNVNALLLGDSALYLCASSPPGGSDGYTFGSGTRLTVV.

V is TRBV2 and J is TRBJ2-5; 7 bases agree with TRBD2. V was clipped by 7 bases and J by 3 bases; unmatched bases: 8. Germline values: CDR1 SNHLY, CDR2 FYNNEI. The length of the CDR3 is 14 residues. CDR3 coding DNA: TGTGCCAGCAACCGCCGGGACTACGAAGAGACCCAGTACTTC. It specifies CASNRRDYEETQYF. Looking up the rest from reference TRBV2 and TRBJ2-5 gives the full variable domain: EPEVTQTPSHQVTQMGQEVILRCVPISNHLYFYWYRQILGQKVEFLVSFYNNEISEKSEIFDDQFSVERPDGSNFTLKIRSTKLEDSAMYFCASNRRDYEETQYFGPGTRLLVL.

The V gene is TRBV5-6, the J gene TRBJ2-3; TRBD1 matches 10 bases. The CDR3 extends over 15 amino acids. V lost 4 bases, J lost 2 bases, and 4 bases stayed unmatched. Germline values: CDR1 SGHDT, CDR2 YYEEEE. The CDR3 coding sequence is TGTGCCAGCAGCCGGGACAGGGGAGACACAGATACGCAGTATTTT. It yields the protein CASSRDRGDTDTQYF. Drawing the rest from reference TRBV5-6 and TRBJ2-3, the complete variable domain is DAGVTQSPTHLIKTRGQQVTLRCSPKSGHDTVSWYQQALGQGPQFIFQYYEEEERQRGNFPDRFSGHQFPNYSSELNVNALLLGDSALYLCASSRDRGDTDTQYFGPGTRLTVL.

This clone occurred a few times. The chain links TRBV6-6 to TRBJ1-1; tentative D call: TRBD1 (5 bases). V lost 2 bases, J lost 6 bases, and 13 bases lay in between. CDR1 MNHNY and CDR2 SVGAGI come from the germline V gene (reference sequence). The CDR3 runs 14 residues. As DNA, the CDR3 is TGTGCCAGCAGTTACGGCGGGGGTACCCCTGAAGCTTTCTTT. Translated, it gives CASSYGGGTPEAFF.

The chain joins TRBV7-3 to TRBJ1-1; D unclear. The CDR3 has 13 residues. Germline CDR1 is SGHTA and CDR2 is FQGTGA. V was shortened by 1 base and J by 11 bases, with 14 bases between the two germline ends. CDR3 residues: CASSLRREDGAFF. CDR3 nucleotide sequence: TGTGCCAGCAGCTTAAGAAGAGAAGACGGGGCTTTCTTT.

This clone was counted only a few times. The V gene is TRBV6-1, the J gene TRBJ1-2; possible D gene TRBD1, 5 bases. The CDR3 spans 14 residues. Per the germline V gene, CDR1 is MNHNS and CDR2 is SASEGT. Trimming removed 8 bases from V and 2 bases from J, with 15 bases in between. The CDR3 sequence: CASVSLNRNYGYTF. As DNA, the CDR3 is TGTGCCAGCGTGTCTCTGAACAGGAACTATGGCTACACCTTC.

V usage is TRBV11-2 and J usage is TRBJ2-1, with 7 bases matching TRBD2. CDR1 is SGHAT, CDR2 FQNNGV, per germline. Unmatched junction bases numbered 4, after V lost 1 base and J lost 4 bases. The CDR3 has 15 amino acids. This chain's CDR3 is CASSLGSGYYNEQFF. The CDR3 bases are TGTGCCAGCAGCTTAGGTAGCGGGTATTACAATGAGCAGTTCTTC.

The chain combines TRBV10-3 with TRBJ2-7; TRBD2 agrees at 12 bases. The trim removed 4 bases at V and 7 bases at J, leaving 11 bases unmatched. CDR1 and CDR2 from the germline V gene are ENHRY and SYGVKD. The CDR3 is 16 residues long. CDR3 in amino acids: CAISGLAGGSHGEQYF. DNA of the CDR3: TGTGCCATCAGTGGGCTAGCGGGAGGGTCCCATGGGGAGCAGTACTTC.

The V gene is TRBV10-1, the J gene TRBJ2-7, with 9 nucleotides matching TRBD1. CDR1 is WNHNN, CDR2 SYGVQD, per germline (reference sequence). Trimming took 3 bases from V and 5 from J; bases not matched to a gene: 2. This CDR3 contains 13 residues. As DNA, the CDR3 is TGCGCCAGCAGTGAAACAGGGGGCCACGAGCAGTACTTC. Protein sequence: CASSETGGHEQYF.

V gene TRBV19 combines with J gene TRBJ2-3; D might be TRBD1 (7 bases). Per germline, CDR1 LNHDA and CDR2 SQIVND (reference sequence). Trimming removed 5 bases from V and 6 bases from J, with 21 bases in between. The CDR3 consists of 16 residues. This chain's CDR3 is CASSHPSAPDRDTQYF. The DNA of the CDR3 is TGTGCCAGTAGTCATCCTAGCGCCCCGGACAGGGATACGCAGTATTTT.

Remarks on this clone: This specimen includes other DNA sequences encoding the same CDR3. The chain has TRBV5-6 and TRBJ1-2, with 7 positions matching TRBD1. CDR3 length: 13 residues. The V gene's germline CDR1 is SGHDT and CDR2 YYEEEE. Trimming at V came to 0 bases and at J to 6 bases, leaving 2 bases not matched to a gene. The CDR3 DNA reads TGTGCCAGCAGCTTGGACAGGGGTAATGGCTACACCTTC. Translating gives CASSLDRGNGYTF.

The chain recombines TRBV14 with TRBJ2-4; D possibly corresponds to TRBD1 (6 bases). The CDR3 loop spans 16 amino acids. Trimming took 4 bases from V and 1 from J, leaving 14 bases between them. CDR1 is SGHDN, CDR2 FVKESK, per germline. The CDR3 reads CASSLDSSAAKNIQYF. CDR3 DNA: TGTGCCAGCAGCCTGGACAGCTCCGCGGCCAAAAACATTCAGTACTTC.